One sample yielded the 7 T cell receptor beta chains listed below, sequenced in a study of blood T cell repertoires in COVID-19. Generated by immunoSEQ multiplex PCR, the TCRdb table keeps only in-frame clones and is missing some. There are approximately 160,000 clones in the sample; about 83% occur only once, and around 3.6% lies in the top ten. The sequenced sample consisted of PBMCs or T cells enriched from blood (not recorded which). The receptors were sampled from a woman aged 45-59 years in a cohort exposed to, infected with or recovered from COVID-19 (not recorded which).

This chain connects TRBV30 to TRBJ2-1; D remains ambiguous. V dropped 1 base and J dropped 5 bases, with 6 bases sitting between them. The CDR3 totals 12 residues. Germline V lookup: CDR1 GTSNPN, CDR2 SVGIG (reference sequence). The CDR3: CAWSAVNNEQFF. DNA for the CDR3: TGTGCCTGGAGTGCCGTTAACAATGAGCAGTTCTTC.

The rearrangement uses TRBV28 and TRBJ2-1; 15 bases fit TRBD2. V was clipped by 6 bases and J by 3 bases; unmatched bases: 6. The CDR3 runs to 17 residues. Germline lookup yields CDR1 MDHEN and CDR2 SYDVKM. CDR3 DNA sequence: TGTGCCAGCAGCACCACGGGACTAGCGGGGGGCTACAATGAGCAGTTCTTC. The encoded protein is CASSTTGLAGGYNEQFF.

V gene TRBV5-5 combines with J gene TRBJ1-1; no reliable D call. From germline, CDR1 is SGHKS and CDR2 YYEKEE (reference sequence). CDR3 length: 13 amino acids. The germline V and J ends were trimmed by 1 base and 0 bases, with 4 bases remaining between them. The DNA for the CDR3 is TGTGCCAGCAGCTTGACGGTGAACACTGAAGCTTTCTTT. Amino acid sequence: CASSLTVNTEAFF.

The chain joins TRBV5-1 to TRBJ2-7, with 9 bases identical to TRBD2. CDR3 length: 17 amino acids. The germline V gene encodes CDR1 SGHRS and CDR2 YFSETQ. Trimming removed 3 bases from V and 5 bases from J; junction bases left unmatched: 15. The CDR3, as DNA: TGCGCCAGCAGCTCAAACCACCGACTAGCGGAAGGCGACGAGCAGTACTTC. Amino acid sequence: CASSSNHRLAEGDEQYF.

The chain employs TRBV5-4 and TRBJ2-5, with TRBD2 identical over 8 bases. The CDR3 runs 13 residues. The trim removed 7 bases at V and 2 bases at J, leaving 4 bases unmatched. Germline V gene sequence: CDR1 SGHNT, CDR2 YYREEE (reference sequence). CDR3 amino acids: CASGTSGQETQYF. Here the CDR3 DNA reads TGTGCCAGCGGAACTAGCGGACAAGAGACCCAGTACTTC.

V is TRBV2 and J is TRBJ2-1; 8 positions match TRBD2. Germline V gene sequence: CDR1 SNHLY, CDR2 FYNNEI. This CDR3 comprises 14 residues. V shed 6 bases, J shed 9 bases, and the junction held 10 bases outside the gene matches. CDR3 DNA: TGTGCCAGCAGCCACCGGACTAGCTCGGGTGAGCAGTTCTTC. This gives the protein CASSHRTSSGEQFF.

V and J are TRBV5-1 and TRBJ2-3, with a possible D match to TRBD1 (5 bases). The V gene lost 2 bases and the J gene lost 1 base, with 11 bases spanning the gap. Germline loops: CDR1 SGHRS, CDR2 YFSETQ. This CDR3 comprises 15 residues. CDR3 coding DNA: TGCGCCAGCAGCTTACAGGACATCCGCACAGATACGCAGTATTTT. Translated: CASSLQDIRTDTQYF.